These 30 T cell receptor beta chains came from one sample sequenced in a study of T cells in Graves' hyperthyroidism and ophthalmopathy. The investigators amplified TCR beta CDR3 regions from RNA transcripts. An initial round of RT-PCR targeting the TCR CDR3 relied on the HTBI primer set. Each CDR3 protein gets one entry after TCRdb re-called the multiplex PCR reads with MiXCR. The sample lists fewer than 450,000 distinct CDR3 sequences, approximately 18% occurring once. The sample consisted of blood. The receptors originated from a woman in her thirties with Graves' hyperthyroidism that later progressed to Graves' ophthalmopathy.

This chain joins TRBV4-2 and TRBJ2-7; D is unclear. V shed 0 bases and J shed 4 bases, with 22 bases lying between them. The length of the CDR3 is 18 residues. CDR1 LGHNA and CDR2 YNFKEQ come from the germline V gene. CDR3 sequence reads: CASSQDSQISVAEYEQYF. For the CDR3, the DNA is TGTGCCAGCAGCCAAGATTCCCAGATAAGCGTGGCCGAGTACGAGCAGTACTTC.

This clonotype was found many times. The J gene is TRBJ2-7, the V gene TRBV27, with D possibly matching TRBD2 (7 bases). The CDR3 spans 14 residues. CDR1 is MNHEY, CDR2 SMNVEV, per germline (reference sequence). The V and J ends lost 7 bases and 3 bases respectively, with 16 bases between them. DNA of the CDR3: TGTGCCAGCAAAGTCCGGGGGGCAGGCTACGAGCAGTACTTC. Amino acids: CASKVRGAGYEQYF.

At least ten counts were recorded for this clonotype. The rearrangement joins TRBV10-3 to TRBJ1-5; D not certain. V was clipped by 2 bases and J by 6 bases, with 5 bases between them. The CDR3 has 12 amino acids. The germline CDR1 and CDR2 sequences are ENHRY and SYGVKD. CDR3 region: CAISEPGQPQHF. CDR3 coding DNA: TGTGCCATCAGTGAGCCAGGTCAGCCCCAGCATTTT.

This clonotype was detected ten times or more. CDR3: CASTADRGTDTQYF. The CDR3 DNA reads as TGTGCCAGCACCGCGGACCGCGGCACAGATACGCAGTATTTT. J is TRBJ2-3 and V is TRBV11-1; D call uncertain. In germline, CDR1 is SGHAT, CDR2 FQDESV (reference sequence). The CDR3 is made up of 14 amino acids. Trimming cost V 7 bases and J 1 base, with 12 bases left between them. Filled out from reference TRBV11-1 and TRBJ2-3, the complete variable domain reads EAEVAQSPRYKITEKSQAVAFWCDPISGHATLYWYRQILGQGPELLVQFQDESVVDDSQLPKDRFSAERLKGVDSTLKIQPAELGDSAMYLCASTADRGTDTQYFGPGTRLTVL.

The chain couples TRBV27 to TRBJ2-1; no firm D call. Germline CDR1 and CDR2: MNHEY and SMNVEV (reference sequence). V was shortened by 5 bases and J by 5 bases, with 7 bases between the two germline ends. CDR3 length: 12 residues. Here the CDR3 reads CASSVPNNEQFF. In nucleotides, the CDR3 is TGTGCCAGCAGTGTTCCCAACAATGAGCAGTTCTTC.

Ten or more counts support this clonotype. V is TRBV10-3 and J is TRBJ1-3; D not resolved. This CDR3 contains 14 residues. The V end was cut by 10 bases, the J end by 3 bases, with 16 bases between. CDR1 is ENHRY and CDR2 is SYGVKD in the germline V gene. The CDR3 here is CASRTGQYGNTIYF. The CDR3 DNA sequence: TGTGCCAGCAGAACTGGGCAGTATGGAAACACCATATATTTT.

This clonotype appeared many times. This chain links TRBV27 with TRBJ1-2; the D gene is possibly TRBD1 (6 bases). The CDR3 consists of 15 residues. V shed 2 bases and J shed 0 bases, with 10 bases lying between them. Germline V gives CDR1 MNHEY, CDR2 SMNVEV (reference sequence). CDR3 protein: CASSLVRGANYGYTF. The CDR3, as DNA: TGTGCCAGCAGTTTAGTTAGGGGGGCTAACTATGGCTACACCTTC.

This clonotype was found many times. The chain links TRBV11-2 to TRBJ2-3, with no clear D. Deletions cut 3 bases from V and 4 bases from J, with 5 bases between. In germline, CDR1 is SGHAT, CDR2 FQNNGV. This CDR3 is built from 12 residues. The chain's CDR3 is CASSFIADTQYF. DNA of the CDR3: TGTGCCAGCAGCTTCATTGCAGATACGCAGTATTTT.

The gene calls are TRBV6-1 and TRBJ1-5, with TRBD1 matching 9 bases. The germline gives CDR1 MNHNS, CDR2 SASEGT. The V gene end was trimmed by 4 bases and the J gene end by 6 bases; junction bases not matched to a gene: 7. CDR3 length equals 15 residues. The CDR3 nucleotides read TGTGCCAGCAGTGCGACAACAGGGGGCGGTCAGCCCCAGCATTTT. Its translation: CASSATTGGGQPQHF.

This clonotype was detected many times. This rearrangement joins TRBV27 to TRBJ2-7; TRBD1 might be the D (5 bases). V was clipped by 0 bases and J by 0 bases, with 6 bases between them. The CDR3 runs to 14 residues. Per germline, CDR1 MNHEY and CDR2 SMNVEV (reference sequence). The CDR3 sequence: CASSLSGASYEQYF. The CDR3 DNA reads TGTGCCAGCAGTTTATCAGGGGCCTCCTACGAGCAGTACTTC.

The sample holds many counts of this clonotype. The V gene is TRBV7-2, the J gene TRBJ2-7, with a possible D match to TRBD2 (6 bases). Germline V lookup: CDR1 SGHTA, CDR2 FQGNSA. This CDR3 has 17 residues. Between the trimmed V and J ends, which lost 7 bases and 4 bases, there was a span of 26 bases. CDR3 bases: TGTGCCAGCACCCTCCCCGCGGGCGGGGACCTAAATTACGAGCAGTACTTC. This translates into CASTLPAGGDLNYEQYF.

The chain carries TRBV4-1 and TRBJ2-1; 7 nucleotides line up with TRBD2. Germline V gene data show CDR1 as MGHRA and CDR2 as YSYEKL. This CDR3 contains 15 residues. Unmatched junction bases numbered 5, after V lost 2 bases and J lost 4 bases. CDR3 residues: CASSQLADDYNEQFF. In DNA, the CDR3 is TGCGCCAGCAGCCAACTAGCGGATGATTACAATGAGCAGTTCTTC.

This clonotype appeared a few times. This sequence joins TRBV5-1 and TRBJ2-1, with TRBD1 identical over 7 bases. This CDR3 spans 15 amino acids. Germline-derived CDR1 and CDR2 are SGHRS and YFSETQ. The V and J ends lost 2 bases and 7 bases, in that order; junction bases with no gene match: 9. The CDR3 DNA follows: TGCGCCAGCAGCTTTTCCGGACAGGCCCGGAATGAGCAGTTCTTC. Amino acid sequence: CASSFSGQARNEQFF.

This clonotype occurred many times. The V and J genes are TRBV7-8 and TRBJ1-1; 8 bases agree with TRBD1. The germline CDR1 and CDR2 sequences are SGHVS and FQNEAQ. The CDR3 has 16 amino acids. Unmatched junction bases numbered 10, after V lost 5 bases and J lost 2 bases. CDR3 bases: TGTGCCAGCAGCCTACCCGGGACAGGAGATAACACTGAAGCTTTCTTT. This translates into CASSLPGTGDNTEAFF.

The rearrangement links TRBV5-1 to TRBJ2-3; TRBD2 agrees at 9 bases. Germline assignment: CDR1 SGHRS and CDR2 YFSETQ. V was clipped by 0 bases and J by 2 bases; unmatched bases: 4. The CDR3 is made up of 16 amino acids. The CDR3 is CASSLEAGGVTDTQYF. CDR3 in DNA: TGCGCCAGCAGCTTGGAGGCGGGAGGGGTCACAGATACGCAGTATTTT. Variable domain in full (rest from reference TRBV5-1 and TRBJ2-3): KAGVTQTPRYLIKTRGQQVTLSCSPISGHRSVSWYQQTPGQGLQFLFEYFSETQRNKGNFPGRFSGRQFSNSRSEMNVSTLELGDSALYLCASSLEAGGVTDTQYFGPGTRLTVL.

This clonotype came up many times. This chain uses TRBV6-6 with TRBJ1-2, with TRBD1 matching over 7 bases. The J segment lost 6 bases and the V segment lost 2 bases, leaving 9 bases of the junction unmatched. The CDR3 covers 15 residues. Germline CDR1 and CDR2: MNHNY and SVGAGI (reference sequence). The CDR3 DNA reads TGTGCCAGCAGTTACGACGGACAGCAGGGGGATGGCTACACCTTC. Protein sequence: CASSYDGQQGDGYTF.

The J gene is TRBJ1-5, the V gene TRBV6-1; perhaps TRBD1 as D (5 bases). The CDR3 spans 17 residues. V was trimmed by 4 bases and J by 0 bases, leaving 16 bases between them. The germline V gene has CDR1 MNHNS and CDR2 SASEGT. CDR3: CASSVGPGRGSNQPQHF. The CDR3 DNA reads as TGTGCCAGCAGTGTAGGGCCAGGGCGCGGTAGCAATCAGCCCCAGCATTTT.

The chain couples TRBV5-1 to TRBJ1-2, with D perhaps TRBD1 (6 bases). Germline V gives CDR1 SGHRS, CDR2 YFSETQ. V lost 4 bases and J lost 4, with 23 bases in between. The CDR3 is made up of 17 amino acids. This CDR3 is CASSPAIDRTTTYGYTF. The DNA for the CDR3 is TGCGCCAGCAGCCCGGCGATAGACAGGACCACCACCTATGGCTACACCTTC. Full variable domain (remainder filled in from reference TRBV5-1 and TRBJ1-2): KAGVTQTPRYLIKTRGQQVTLSCSPISGHRSVSWYQQTPGQGLQFLFEYFSETQRNKGNFPGRFSGRQFSNSRSEMNVSTLELGDSALYLCASSPAIDRTTTYGYTFGSGTRLTVV.

V gene TRBV9 combines with J gene TRBJ1-2; D gene ambiguous. Germline V gene data show CDR1 as SGDLS and CDR2 as YYNGEE. The CDR3 covers 17 residues. V was shortened by 2 bases and J by 5 bases, with 22 bases between the two germline ends. The chain's CDR3 is CASSVSGLSTFGYGYTF. DNA of the CDR3: TGTGCCAGCAGCGTTAGTGGACTATCTACCTTCGGGTATGGCTACACCTTC. Full variable domain (rest looked up from reference TRBV9 and TRBJ1-2): DSGVTQTPKHLITATGQRVTLRCSPRSGDLSVYWYQQSLDQGLQFLIQYYNGEERAKGNILERFSAQQFPDLHSELNLSSLELGDSALYFCASSVSGLSTFGYGYTFGSGTRLTVV.

The sample holds many counts of this clonotype. The rearrangement links TRBV4-1 to TRBJ2-7; D gene unclear. Trimming removed 1 base from V and 3 bases from J, with 10 bases in between. Germline CDR1 and CDR2: MGHRA and YSYEKL. The CDR3 runs 14 residues. The CDR3 reads CASSQAISGYEQYF. In nucleotides, the CDR3 is TGCGCCAGCAGCCAAGCAATATCGGGCTACGAGCAGTACTTC.

This clonotype showed up many times. The V and J genes are TRBV12-3 or TRBV12-4 and TRBJ1-2; 7 nucleotides align to TRBD1. V dropped 1 base and J dropped 4; count of bases not matched to a gene: 0. The CDR3 runs 13 residues. The CDR3 is CASSLGDSYGYTF. The CDR3 coding sequence is TGTGCCAGCAGTTTAGGGGACAGCTATGGCTACACCTTC.

This sequence joins TRBV6-5 and TRBJ1-4; 7 bases agree with TRBD1. Germline V CDR1 and CDR2: MNHEY, SVGAGI. The CDR3 consists of 16 residues. V shed 0 bases, J shed 5 bases, and the junction held 6 bases outside the gene matches. CDR3 region: CASSYSWGQINEKLFF. The CDR3 region has the DNA TGTGCCAGCAGTTACTCTTGGGGACAGATAAATGAAAAACTGTTTTTT.

This clonotype occurred many times. The gene calls are TRBV6-1 and TRBJ1-3; D unresolved. V lost 0 bases and J lost 4, with 10 bases in between. Germline V gene data show CDR1 as MNHNS and CDR2 as SASEGT. The CDR3 has 15 amino acids. The CDR3 bases are TGTGCCAGCAGTGAAGCGACCGGGAGCGGAAACACCATATATTTT. This codes for CASSEATGSGNTIYF.

At least ten counts were recorded for this clonotype. This chain uses TRBV29-1 with TRBJ2-7; a possible D gene is TRBD2 (6 bases). Trimming shortened V by 5 bases and J by 2 bases, and 13 bases separated the two germline ends. Germline values: CDR1 SQVTM, CDR2 ANQGSEA. The CDR3 length is 13 residues. The CDR3 DNA reads TGCAGCGTTCTTACGGGGGTCGCCTACGAGCAGTACTTC. Translated, it gives CSVLTGVAYEQYF.

Turning to this clonotype: The junction departs from the called germline gene at one end, perhaps through a read error. The J gene is TRBJ1-1, the V gene TRBV2; D not resolved. Germline V CDR1 and CDR2: SNHLY, FYNNEI. CDR3 length: 15 amino acids. In nucleotides, the CDR3 is TGTGCCGGCAGTGAAGCCCTACGGGCGAACTCTGAAGCTTTCTTT. This sequence encodes CAGSEALRANSEAFF.

At least ten counts were recorded for this clonotype. The chain uses TRBV7-2 and TRBJ2-1, with D possibly matching TRBD2 (6 bases). V was trimmed by 5 bases and J by 0 bases, leaving 11 bases between them. The CDR3 loop spans 15 amino acids. Germline V gene lookup returns CDR1 SGHTA and CDR2 FQGNSA. The CDR3 bases are TGTGCCAGCAGCCCCGGGACTCCCTCCTACAATGAGCAGTTCTTC. Its protein is CASSPGTPSYNEQFF.

This clonotype was counted ten times or more. The rearrangement links TRBV11-2 to TRBJ2-7; D perhaps matches TRBD1 (6 bases). Germline lookup yields CDR1 SGHAT and CDR2 FQNNGV. The length of the CDR3 is 15 residues. The germline V and J ends were trimmed by 1 base and 4 bases, with 14 bases remaining between them. The CDR3 coding sequence is TGTGCCAGCAGCTTAGTTCGTGGGGGCTTATACGAGCAGTACTTC. Its protein is CASSLVRGGLYEQYF.

This rearrangement joins TRBV6-1 to TRBJ2-2; 7 positions agree with TRBD1. Looked up from germline, CDR1 is MNHNS and CDR2 is SASEGT. With 6 bases clipped from V and 6 bases from J, the junction kept 7 bases outside the gene matches. The CDR3 is 14 residues long. The chain's CDR3 is CASRTTGFPGELFF. As DNA, the CDR3 is TGTGCCAGCAGAACGACAGGGTTCCCCGGGGAGCTGTTTTTT.

This clonotype was counted at least ten times. V is TRBV20-1 and J is TRBJ1-1; 11 bases line up with TRBD1. Germline trimming cut 0 bases from V and 3 bases from J; bases unmatched to any gene: 6. CDR1 is DFQATT and CDR2 is SNEGSKA in the germline V gene (reference sequence). CDR3 length equals 16 residues. CDR3 in amino acids: CSARDTPGQGDTEAFF. The CDR3 DNA follows: TGCAGTGCTAGAGATACCCCGGGACAGGGGGACACTGAAGCTTTCTTT.

This clonotype was counted ten times or more. The CDR3 sequence: CASSPRLSLVDTQYF. The CDR3, as DNA: TGTGCCAGCAGCCCAAGACTGAGCCTTGTAGATACGCAGTATTTT. The chain is built from TRBV7-8 and TRBJ2-3; D unresolved. CDR1 is SGHVS, CDR2 FQNEAQ, per germline. V lost 5 bases and J 5 bases, leaving 17 bases between the germline ends. The CDR3 sequence is 15 residues long.